This entry is about one TCR beta chain. This specimen belongs to a study of blood T cell repertoires in COVID-19. Study-level background: The study drew acute and convalescent COVID-19 samples from the United States, Italy and Spain. From T cells, B-cell-depleted T cells, or PBMCs came the material, which was cDNA or gDNA.

The CDR3 is made up of 17 amino acids. V was cut by 2 bases and J by 0 bases, with 16 bases left in between. Germline V lookup: CDR1 MNHNS, CDR2 SASEGT. Authors' methods: Nucleated cell number was recorded as an estimate derived from reference gene primer amplification. Assay: immunoSEQ multiplex PCR; the TCRdb copy retains only in-frame clones and omits some. V and J calls and clone size come straight from that table; D and trimming were deduced from the DNA. The sample lists over 150,000 clones; roughly 71% were seen once. This chain joins TRBV6-1 and TRBJ1-2; D is undetermined. The sequencing sample was made of peripheral blood. This receptor was identified in a woman older than 75 with acute or convalescent COVID-19. The CDR3 DNA follows: TGTGCCAGCAGTGAACTGGTTTGGGCAGCAACTAACTATGGCTACACCTTC. It translates to CASSELVWAATNYGYTF.